These 21 T cell receptor beta chains share one sample of origin, sequenced in a study of cytomegalovirus exposure and HLA in healthy donors. Primers for the PCR totalled 60 Vbeta and 13 Jbeta. TCRdb's copy holds only in-frame clones and misses some; the assay was immunoSEQ multiplex PCR. The sample includes around 97,000 clones, roughly 9.4% seen only once; the top ten take around 5%. The sequenced sample consisted of PBMCs. These receptors were taken from a man aged 50-60 years in good health and CMV-seropositive.

The table lists this clone with a few counts. The chain links TRBV6-6 to TRBJ2-7, with 7 bases matching TRBD2. The V gene's germline CDR1 is MNHNY and CDR2 SVGAGI (reference sequence). Unmatched junction bases numbered 10, after V lost 0 bases and J lost 5 bases. This CDR3 is 16 amino acids long. CDR3 bases: TGTGCCAGCAGTTACTCATGGGGGGGAAGCGGTAACGAGCAGTACTTC. Encoded protein: CASSYSWGGSGNEQYF.

This clone was counted between two and nine times. The V call is TRBV27, the J call TRBJ2-5; 7 bases are shared with TRBD2. The CDR3 sequence is 15 residues long. With V trimmed by 3 bases and J by 5 bases, 9 bases remained unmatched. Germline V gene lookup returns CDR1 MNHEY and CDR2 SMNVEV (reference sequence). CDR3 sequence: CASSLGGSVGETQYF. The CDR3 DNA reads TGTGCCAGCAGTTTGGGCGGGAGCGTTGGGGAGACCCAGTACTTC.

This clone was seen more than once but under ten times. The genes are TRBV6-5 and TRBJ2-1, with D maybe TRBD1 (6 bases). The CDR3 extends over 11 amino acids. Germline loops: CDR1 MNHEY, CDR2 SVGAGI. V lost 6 bases to trimming and J lost 8 bases, with 8 bases between them. In DNA, the CDR3 is TGTGCCAGCAGGCAGGGGTATGAGCAGTTCTTC. Its protein product is CASRQGYEQFF.

This clone occurred a few times. The V and J genes are TRBV19 and TRBJ2-5; tentative D call: TRBD2 (6 bases). V was trimmed by 1 base and J by 7 bases, leaving 19 bases between them. The length of the CDR3 is 16 residues. Germline CDR1 and CDR2: LNHDA and SQIVND (reference sequence). In DNA form, the CDR3 reads TGTGCCAGTAGTATAGGGAGGGGTCTACCCCTCGGGACCCAGTACTTC. The encoded protein is CASSIGRGLPLGTQYF.

The CDR3 nucleotides are TGTGCCAGCAGTCCCGGAGGATTAGCGGGAGATCACGAGCAGTACTTC. This translates into CASSPGGLAGDHEQYF. The chain links TRBV28 to TRBJ2-7, with TRBD2 identical over 9 bases. This CDR3 comprises 16 residues. Germline-derived CDR1 and CDR2 are MDHEN and SYDVKM. The ends lost 5 bases at V and 5 bases at J; junction bases unmatched: 13.

The chain uses TRBV5-4 and TRBJ2-7, with 10 bases lining up with TRBD2. The length of the CDR3 is 18 residues. J was trimmed by 4 bases and V by 3 bases; bases with no gene match: 16. Germline V lookup: CDR1 SGHNT, CDR2 YYREEE (reference sequence). The CDR3 DNA follows: TGTGCCAGCAGCTCGACCGGGACTAGCGTCCGAGGTGCTTACGAGCAGTACTTC. Residues: CASSSTGTSVRGAYEQYF.

The chain employs TRBV6-1 and TRBJ1-1, with D unresolved. Germline CDR1 MNHNS, CDR2 SASEGT. Trimming took off 1 base at V and 4 bases at J, with 10 bases between the two ends. This CDR3 region has 14 residues. CDR3 in amino acids: CASSEVRVGTEAFF. In nucleotides, the CDR3 is TGTGCCAGCAGTGAAGTCCGGGTGGGCACTGAAGCTTTCTTT.

This clone was seen a single time. The CDR3 spells CASCQGNYGYTF. The DNA for the CDR3 is TGTGCCAGCTGCCAGGGTAACTATGGCTACACCTTC. The chain carries TRBV6-5 and TRBJ1-2; D possibly corresponds to TRBD1 (5 bases). V was clipped by 8 bases and J by 1 base, with 8 bases between them. Germline CDR1 MNHEY, CDR2 SVGAGI. The CDR3 extends over 12 amino acids.

The gene calls are TRBV28 and TRBJ2-7; TRBD1 matches at 9 bases. The CDR3 contains 14 residues. Losses at the gene ends were 5 bases for V and 7 bases for J; bases not matched to a gene: 9. Germline assignment: CDR1 MDHEN and CDR2 SYDVKM. The CDR3 bases are TGTGCCAGCAGTATGACAGGGGGTCCGGGTGAGCAGTACTTC. This codes for CASSMTGGPGEQYF.

The chain combines TRBV11-2 with TRBJ2-1, with D maybe TRBD1 (5 bases). CDR3 length equals 16 residues. From germline, CDR1 is SGHAT and CDR2 FQNNGV. Trimming removed 7 bases from V and 2 bases from J, with 18 bases in between. CDR3 region: CASNPRVLRPYNEQFF. In nucleotides, the CDR3 is TGTGCCAGCAACCCCAGGGTCCTTAGGCCCTACAATGAGCAGTTCTTC.

The rearrangement links TRBV27 to TRBJ2-1; 9 nucleotides line up with TRBD1. The V gene end was trimmed by 5 bases and the J gene end by 7 bases; junction bases not matched to a gene: 6. Germline CDR1 MNHEY, CDR2 SMNVEV (reference sequence). There are 14 residues in the CDR3. The CDR3 protein is CASSRGQGRNEQFF. The CDR3 DNA reads TGTGCCAGCAGTCGTGGACAGGGGAGGAATGAGCAGTTCTTC.

The chain recombines TRBV28 with TRBJ2-1; 11 bases are shared with TRBD2. Looked up from germline, CDR1 is MDHEN and CDR2 is SYDVKM. This CDR3 comprises 16 residues. The V and J ends lost 6 bases and 5 bases, in that order; junction bases with no gene match: 9. CDR3 DNA: TGTGCCAGCAGATCCGCTAGCGGGAGGTGGAACAATGAGCAGTTCTTC. Translated: CASRSASGRWNNEQFF.

In its sample, this clone was seen a few times. The J gene is TRBJ1-5, the V gene TRBV16; unclear D gene. CDR3 size: 15 residues. Germline V gene data show CDR1 as KGHSY and CDR2 as FQNENV. Trimming shortened V by 0 bases and J by 4 bases, and 10 bases separated the two germline ends. In DNA, the CDR3 is TGTGCCAGCAGCCAATCGGGCACGAGTAATCAGCCCCAGCATTTT. This translates into CASSQSGTSNQPQHF. Filled out from reference TRBV16 and TRBJ1-5, the complete variable domain reads GEEVAQTPKHLVRGEGQKAKLYCAPIKGHSYVFWYQQVLKNEFKFLISFQNENVFDETGMPKERFSAKCLPNSPCSLEIQATKLEDSAVYFCASSQSGTSNQPQHFGDGTRLSIL.

This clone was observed a few times. J is TRBJ2-1 and V is TRBV5-1; 9 bases agree with TRBD2. The J segment lost 8 bases and the V segment lost 1 base, leaving 10 bases of the junction unmatched. Germline V gives CDR1 SGHRS, CDR2 YFSETQ. The CDR3 spans 16 residues. The CDR3 region is CASSLLAGGPMYEQFF. The CDR3 DNA sequence: TGCGCCAGCAGCTTGCTGGCGGGAGGGCCGATGTATGAGCAGTTCTTC.

This clone has just one count. The chain uses TRBV28 and TRBJ1-5, with TRBD1 matching over 7 bases. The J segment lost 4 bases and the V segment lost 5 bases, leaving 8 bases of the junction unmatched. CDR1 and CDR2 (germline): MDHEN, SYDVKM. The CDR3 runs to 15 residues. This CDR3 is CASSMTGTSNQPQHF. The CDR3 DNA sequence: TGTGCCAGCAGTATGACAGGGACGAGTAATCAGCCCCAGCATTTT.

This clone was counted a few times. This sequence joins TRBV5-8 and TRBJ2-1; 11 bases align to TRBD2. The CDR3 loop spans 16 amino acids. V lost 1 base to trimming and J lost 7 bases; unmatched junction nucleotides: 7. The germline gives CDR1 SGHTS, CDR2 YDEGEE. The CDR3 DNA sequence: TGTGCCAGCAGCTTGTTCGGACTAGCGGGTATTAATGAGCAGTTCTTC. This sequence encodes CASSLFGLAGINEQFF.

The chain uses TRBV28 and TRBJ2-1; 15 bases map to TRBD2. The CDR3 runs to 17 residues. V lost 5 bases to trimming and J lost 8 bases; unmatched junction nucleotides: 10. Germline loops: CDR1 MDHEN, CDR2 SYDVKM. The CDR3, as DNA: TGTGCCAGCAGTACCCGGACTAGCGGGAGGGTTATGGATGAGCAGTTCTTC. This gives the protein CASSTRTSGRVMDEQFF.

This clone was recorded a few times. The chain is built from TRBV6-1 and TRBJ1-5, with 9 bases lining up with TRBD1. V lost 6 bases and J lost 6; bases outside the gene matches: 9. Germline CDR1 and CDR2: MNHNS and SASEGT. The CDR3 has 15 residues. Here the CDR3 reads CASSETRDRVQPQHF. CDR3 sequence (DNA): TGTGCCAGCAGCGAAACCCGGGACAGGGTTCAGCCCCAGCATTTT.

This clone appeared a few times. This rearrangement joins TRBV5-6 to TRBJ1-4; the match to TRBD1 covers 8 bases. Germline loops: CDR1 SGHDT, CDR2 YYEEEE. The CDR3 totals 15 residues. After removal of 5 bases from V and 3 bases from J, the junction contained 6 bases not matched to a gene. The chain's CDR3 is CASRRRTGSNEKLFF. DNA of the CDR3: TGTGCCAGCAGACGTAGGACAGGGTCTAATGAAAAACTGTTTTTT.

This chain links TRBV7-3 with TRBJ2-3, with 9 bases lining up with TRBD2. The CDR3 is 13 amino acids. CDR1 and CDR2 (germline): SGHTA, FQGTGA. The trim removed 5 bases at V and 15 bases at J, leaving 12 bases unmatched. The CDR3 DNA is TGTGCCAGCAGCCTCCAGACTAGCGGCACACGATATTTT. Translation: CASSLQTSGTRYF.

This clone was seen more than once but under ten times. This rearrangement joins TRBV6-1 to TRBJ2-7; D not certain. Germline V lookup: CDR1 MNHNS, CDR2 SASEGT. CDR3 length: 12 amino acids. V shed 6 bases and J shed 0 bases, with 6 bases lying between them. The CDR3 is CASRESSYEQYF. CDR3 coding DNA: TGTGCCAGCAGGGAGAGCTCCTACGAGCAGTACTTC.